The present T cell receptor beta chain was sequenced within a study of spatial heterogeneity in lung cancer. Study-level background: TCR transcript abundance in tumor regions was strongly correlated with the T cell module score obtained from matched bulk RNA-seq.

This clonotype is termed medium-sized. No antigen is known for it. The time point here: sample taken at primary tumor resection. No cell sorting; template was whole RNA from tumor, lung tissue or PBMC. The study, taken as a whole, reports: Nonsynonymous mutations, ubiquitous and regional, were tracked respectively by counts of ubiquitous and regional expanded TCRs. Expanded intratumoral alpha and beta TCR counts tracked tumor mutation counts.

TCR cDNA molecules each had a unique molecular identifier. TCRdb processed the 5' RACE reads anew with MiXCR; each CDR3 protein has one entry. The sample carries approximately 2,500 distinct CDR3 sequences, about 5.6% recorded once. V lost 4 bases and J lost 5; bases outside the gene matches: 4. CDR1 and CDR2 (germline): LGHDT, YNNKEL (reference sequence). The CDR3 is 13 amino acids. The rearrangement uses TRBV3-1 and TRBJ2-7, with 8 bases lining up with TRBD1. The specimen comprised lung tumor tissue, sampled at surgery. This TCR was sampled from a male donor with early-stage non-small cell lung cancer. CDR3 nucleotide sequence: TGTGCCAGCAGCCTGGACAGGGACGACGAGCAGTACTTC. This codes for CASSLDRDDEQYF.